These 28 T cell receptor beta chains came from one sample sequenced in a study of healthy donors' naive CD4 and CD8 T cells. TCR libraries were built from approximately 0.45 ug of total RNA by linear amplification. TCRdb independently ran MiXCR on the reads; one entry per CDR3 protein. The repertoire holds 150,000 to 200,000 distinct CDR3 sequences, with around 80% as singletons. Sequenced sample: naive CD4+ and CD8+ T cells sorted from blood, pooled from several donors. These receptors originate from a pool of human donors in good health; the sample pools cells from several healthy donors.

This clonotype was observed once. CDR3 protein: CSVEVPGGTYEQYF. DNA of the CDR3: TGCAGCGTTGAAGTTCCTGGGGGCACCTACGAGCAGTACTTC. The chain couples TRBV29-1 to TRBJ2-7, with TRBD1 as a possible D gene (6 bases). V lost 1 base, J lost 2 bases, and 12 bases lay in between. The CDR3 runs to 14 residues. Germline-derived CDR1 and CDR2 are SQVTM and ANQGSEA.

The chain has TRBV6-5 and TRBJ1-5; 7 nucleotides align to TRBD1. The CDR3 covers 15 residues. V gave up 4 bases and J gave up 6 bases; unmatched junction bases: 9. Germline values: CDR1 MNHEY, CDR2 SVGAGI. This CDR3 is CASSSHQGEAQPQHF. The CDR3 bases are TGTGCCAGCAGTTCCCATCAGGGGGAGGCTCAGCCCCAGCATTTT.

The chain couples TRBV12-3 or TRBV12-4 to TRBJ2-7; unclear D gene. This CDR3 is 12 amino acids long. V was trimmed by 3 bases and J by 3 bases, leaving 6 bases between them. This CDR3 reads CASSLENYEQYF. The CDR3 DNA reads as TGTGCCAGCAGTTTGGAAAACTACGAGCAGTACTTC.

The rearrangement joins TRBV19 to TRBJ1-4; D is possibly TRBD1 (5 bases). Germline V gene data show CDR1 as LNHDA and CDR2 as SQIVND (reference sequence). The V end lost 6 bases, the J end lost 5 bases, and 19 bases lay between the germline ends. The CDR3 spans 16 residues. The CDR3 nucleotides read TGTGCCAGTAGACCGGACCCGGGACGGATAAATGAAAAACTGTTTTTT. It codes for CASRPDPGRINEKLFF.

The CDR3 reads CASSYSIPGQVYEQYF. In nucleotides, the CDR3 is TGTGCCAGCAGTTACTCGATCCCGGGACAGGTTTACGAGCAGTACTTC. The V call is TRBV6-5, the J call TRBJ2-7; 8 bases are shared with TRBD1. The CDR3 is 16 residues long. J gave up 4 bases and V 0 bases, and 8 bases lay outside the gene matches. Germline V gene lookup returns CDR1 MNHEY and CDR2 SVGAGI.

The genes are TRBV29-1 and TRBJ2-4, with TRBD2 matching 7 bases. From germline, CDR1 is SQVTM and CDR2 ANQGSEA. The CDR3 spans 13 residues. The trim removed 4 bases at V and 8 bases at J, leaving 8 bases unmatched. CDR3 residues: CSVAIGRGDIQYF. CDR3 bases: TGCAGCGTTGCTATAGGGAGGGGAGACATTCAGTACTTC.

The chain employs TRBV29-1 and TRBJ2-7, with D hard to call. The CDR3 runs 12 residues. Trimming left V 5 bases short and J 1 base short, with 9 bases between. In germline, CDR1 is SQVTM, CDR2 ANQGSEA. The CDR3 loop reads CSVTEHSYEQYF. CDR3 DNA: TGCAGCGTTACCGAACATTCCTACGAGCAGTACTTC.

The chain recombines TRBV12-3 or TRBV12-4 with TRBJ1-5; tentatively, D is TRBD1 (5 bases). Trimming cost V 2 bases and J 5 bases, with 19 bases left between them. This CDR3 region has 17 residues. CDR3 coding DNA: TGTGCCAGCAGTTTACGAGGGGCCCTCAACGGGGATCAGCCCCAGCATTTT. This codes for CASSLRGALNGDQPQHF.

DNA of the CDR3: TGTGCCAGCAGCTTGGGTGGGAGTGCGGATGAGCAGTTCTTC. This encodes CASSLGGSADEQFF. V is TRBV5-6 and J is TRBJ2-1; the D gene is possibly TRBD2 (5 bases). V was trimmed by 0 bases and J by 8 bases, leaving 12 bases between them. The CDR3 is 14 residues long. Looked up from germline, CDR1 is SGHDT and CDR2 is YYEEEE.

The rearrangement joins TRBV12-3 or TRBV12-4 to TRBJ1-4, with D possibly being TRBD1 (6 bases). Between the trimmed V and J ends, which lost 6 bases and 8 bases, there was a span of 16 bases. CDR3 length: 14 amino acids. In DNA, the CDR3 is TGTGCCAGCAGGTCTCCAGGGGAGGGGGAAAAACTGTTTTTT. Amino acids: CASRSPGEGEKLFF.

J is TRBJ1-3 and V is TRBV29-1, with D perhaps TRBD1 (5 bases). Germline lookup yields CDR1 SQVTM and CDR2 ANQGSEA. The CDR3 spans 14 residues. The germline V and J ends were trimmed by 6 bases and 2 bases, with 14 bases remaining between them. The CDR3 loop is CSVAGLNPGNTIYF. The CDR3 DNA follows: TGCAGCGTGGCGGGACTGAACCCTGGAAACACCATATATTTT.

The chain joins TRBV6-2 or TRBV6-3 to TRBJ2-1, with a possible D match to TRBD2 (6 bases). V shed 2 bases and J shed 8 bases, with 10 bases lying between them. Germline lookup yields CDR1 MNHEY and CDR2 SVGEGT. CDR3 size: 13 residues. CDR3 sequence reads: CASSYGTFDEQFF. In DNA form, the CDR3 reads TGTGCCAGCAGTTACGGGACTTTCGATGAGCAGTTCTTC.

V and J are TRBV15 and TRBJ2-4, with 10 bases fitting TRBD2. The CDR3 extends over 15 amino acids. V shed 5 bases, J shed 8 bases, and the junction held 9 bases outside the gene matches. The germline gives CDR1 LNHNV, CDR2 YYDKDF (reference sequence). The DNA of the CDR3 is TGTGCCACCAGCGAGGGGCTAGCGGGAGTCTACATTCAGTACTTC. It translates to CATSEGLAGVYIQYF. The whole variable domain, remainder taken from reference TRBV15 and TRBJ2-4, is DAMVIQNPRYQVTQFGKPVTLSCSQTLNHNVMYWYQQKSSQAPKLLFHYYDKDFNNEADTPDNFQSRRPNTSFCFLDIRSPGLGDTAMYLCATSEGLAGVYIQYFGAGTRLSVL.

CDR3 in DNA: TGTGCCAGCAGCCCCTGGACAGTCAGCTATAATTCACCCCTCCACTTT. As protein: CASSPWTVSYNSPLHF. This chain uses TRBV12-3 or TRBV12-4 with TRBJ1-6; D is possibly TRBD1 (6 bases). The V gene lost 6 bases and the J gene lost 3 bases, with 15 bases spanning the gap. This CDR3 is built from 16 residues.

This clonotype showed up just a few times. The CDR3 here is CSVDWDYEQYF. CDR3 DNA sequence: TGCAGCGTTGACTGGGACTACGAGCAGTACTTC. The V and J genes are TRBV29-1 and TRBJ2-7; D is uncertain. Germline CDR1 is SQVTM and CDR2 is ANQGSEA. The CDR3 has 11 residues. V lost 3 bases, J lost 3 bases, and 6 bases lay in between.

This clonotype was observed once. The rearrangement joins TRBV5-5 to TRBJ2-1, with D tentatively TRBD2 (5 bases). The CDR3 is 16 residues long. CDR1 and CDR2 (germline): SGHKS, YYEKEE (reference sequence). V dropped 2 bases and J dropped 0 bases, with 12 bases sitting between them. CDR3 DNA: TGTGCCAGCAGCTTTAAACCGGGGAGCTCCTACAATGAGCAGTTCTTC. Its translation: CASSFKPGSSYNEQFF.

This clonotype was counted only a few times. The CDR3 spells CASSLGRGQLGETQYF. The CDR3 nucleotides read TGTGCCAGCAGCTTAGGAAGAGGGCAGCTGGGAGAGACCCAGTACTTC. The chain combines TRBV11-1 with TRBJ2-5, with D perhaps matching TRBD2 (5 bases). This CDR3 contains 16 residues. Trimming removed 1 base from V and 4 bases from J, with 16 bases in between. Germline CDR1 reads SGHAT; CDR2 reads FQDESV (reference sequence).

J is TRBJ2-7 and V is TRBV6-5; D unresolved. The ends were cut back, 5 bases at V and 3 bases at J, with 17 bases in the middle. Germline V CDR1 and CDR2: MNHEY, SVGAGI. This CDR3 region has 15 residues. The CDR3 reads CASSPVLGLIYEQYF. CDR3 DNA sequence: TGTGCCAGCAGTCCGGTACTTGGATTGATCTACGAGCAGTACTTC.

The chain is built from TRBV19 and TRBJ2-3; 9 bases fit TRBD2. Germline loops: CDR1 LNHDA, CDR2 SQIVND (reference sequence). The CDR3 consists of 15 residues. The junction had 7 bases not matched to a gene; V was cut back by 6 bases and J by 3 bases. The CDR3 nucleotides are TGTGCCAGTAGCCAATCTAGCGGGGTTACAGATACGCAGTATTTT. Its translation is CASSQSSGVTDTQYF.

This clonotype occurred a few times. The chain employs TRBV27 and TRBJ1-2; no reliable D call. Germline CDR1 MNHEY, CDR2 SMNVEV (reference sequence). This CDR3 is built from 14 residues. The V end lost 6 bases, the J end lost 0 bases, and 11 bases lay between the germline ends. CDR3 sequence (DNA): TGTGCCAGCAGCCCTGGACTAGCTAACTATGGCTACACCTTC. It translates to CASSPGLANYGYTF.

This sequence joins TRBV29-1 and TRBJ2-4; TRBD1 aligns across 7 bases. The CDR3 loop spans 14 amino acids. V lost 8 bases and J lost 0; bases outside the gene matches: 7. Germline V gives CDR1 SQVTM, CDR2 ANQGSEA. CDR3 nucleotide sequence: TGCAGCATTTTGACAGGGCTAGCCAAAAACATTCAGTACTTC. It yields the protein CSILTGLAKNIQYF.

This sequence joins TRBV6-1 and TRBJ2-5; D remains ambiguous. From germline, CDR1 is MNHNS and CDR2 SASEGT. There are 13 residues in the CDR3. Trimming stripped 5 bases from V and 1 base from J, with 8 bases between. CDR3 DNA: TGTGCCAGCAGTAGCCCTACCCAAGAGACCCAGTACTTC. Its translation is CASSSPTQETQYF.

CDR3 nucleotides: TGCAGTGCTAGAGAGGCCGCTAGCAGGAGGGCGCAGTACTTC. The encoded protein is CSAREAASRRAQYF. The chain couples TRBV20-1 to TRBJ2-7, with D perhaps matching TRBD2 (6 bases). The CDR3 loop spans 14 amino acids. Germline loops: CDR1 DFQATT, CDR2 SNEGSKA (reference sequence). The germline V and J ends were trimmed by 0 bases and 9 bases, with 18 bases remaining between them.

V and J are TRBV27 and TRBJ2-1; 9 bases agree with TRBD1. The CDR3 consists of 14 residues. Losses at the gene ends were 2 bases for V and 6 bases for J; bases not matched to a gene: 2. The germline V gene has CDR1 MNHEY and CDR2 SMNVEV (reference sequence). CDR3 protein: CASSLGTGTNEQFF. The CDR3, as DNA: TGTGCCAGCAGTTTAGGGACAGGGACCAATGAGCAGTTCTTC.

The CDR3 loop is CASSLKYSSGGPQETQYF. The CDR3 DNA reads as TGTGCCAGCAGCTTGAAATATTCTAGCGGGGGACCACAAGAGACCCAGTACTTC. The J gene is TRBJ2-5, the V gene TRBV5-4; 10 nucleotides match TRBD2. Germline loops: CDR1 SGHNT, CDR2 YYREEE (reference sequence). The CDR3 loop spans 18 amino acids. The junction had 11 bases not matched to a gene; V was cut back by 1 base and J by 2 bases.

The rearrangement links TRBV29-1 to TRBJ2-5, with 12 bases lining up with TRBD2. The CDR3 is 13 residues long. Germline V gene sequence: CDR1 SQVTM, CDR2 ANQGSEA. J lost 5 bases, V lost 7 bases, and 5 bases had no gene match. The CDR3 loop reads CSARTSGMETQYF. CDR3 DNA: TGCAGCGCCCGGACTAGCGGGATGGAGACCCAGTACTTC.

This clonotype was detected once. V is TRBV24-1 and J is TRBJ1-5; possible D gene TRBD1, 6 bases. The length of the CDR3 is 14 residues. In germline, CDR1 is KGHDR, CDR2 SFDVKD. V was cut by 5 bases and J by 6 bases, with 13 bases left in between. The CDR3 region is CATSVAGGGQPQHF. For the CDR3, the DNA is TGTGCCACCAGTGTAGCGGGGGGCGGTCAGCCCCAGCATTTT.

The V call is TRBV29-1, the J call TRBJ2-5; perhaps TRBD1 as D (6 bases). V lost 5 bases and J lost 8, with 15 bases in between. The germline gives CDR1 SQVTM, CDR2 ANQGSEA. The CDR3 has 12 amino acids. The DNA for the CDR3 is TGCAGCGTTTGGACAGAGAAAGGTACCCAGTACTTC. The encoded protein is CSVWTEKGTQYF.